This is a list of T cell receptor beta chains from one sample in a study of shared clonotypes between healthy human individuals. Clones were sequenced by immunoSEQ multiplex PCR, and TCRdb holds only the in-frame ones, with some missing. Of some 2,100,000 clones in the sample, 90% to 95% are singletons; the top ten hold more than 1.5%. The specimen sequenced was naive CD8+ T cells from PBMCs. All receptors come from a man younger than 35 in good health. Some clones in this sample may be carry-over from other donors' samples. CDR3s include the opening cysteine and the closing phenylalanine or tryptophan. The D gene is left open where the match is weak. Size tells how often a clone was seen (once, few, many) or the class of an expanded clone, and some rows leave it out.

TRBV28	-	TRBJ1-2	-	TGTGCCAGCAGTTCCTCCGCTTGGGGGGGCTACACCTTC	CASSSSAWGGYTF
TRBV19	-	TRBJ1-1	-	TGTGCCAGTAGTATTGTTGGATTTGGTAGTGAAGCTTTCTTT	CASSIVGFGSEAFF
TRBV7-9	-	TRBJ2-7	-	TGTGCCAGCAGCCCCCAGAATTTGAACGAGCAGTACTTC	CASSPQNLNEQYF
TRBV28	-	TRBJ2-3	-	TGTGCCAGCAGTTTAGAGTGGGAACCAGATACGCAGTATTTT	CASSLEWEPDTQYF
TRBV7-9	-	TRBJ2-7	TRBD2	TGTGCCAGCAGCCCCCCGGAGGGTGGCAGAGCGGGAGGCCACGAGCAGTACTTC	CASSPPEGGRAGGHEQYF
TRBV6-5	-	TRBJ1-5	-	TGTGCCAGCAGTTACGGCCCCGGTCAGCCCCAGCATTTT	CASSYGPGQPQHF
TRBV27	-	TRBJ2-7	-	TGTGCCAGCAGTTTAAGGCTTGGGGGTACCTACGAGCAGTACTTC	CASSLRLGGTYEQYF
TRBV28	-	TRBJ2-1	TRBD2	TGTGCCAGCAGTTTGGCGGGGGGAGGGGCTGATGAGCAGTTCTTC	CASSLAGGGADEQFF
TRBV15	-	TRBJ2-5	TRBD2	TGTGCCACCAGCTGGCGGGAGAGACTGGAGACCCAGTACTTC	CATSWRERLETQYF
TRBV4-2	few	TRBJ2-3	-	TGTGCCAGCAGCCAAGGGACCACCAAAGTGACAGATACGCAGTATTTT	CASSQGTTKVTDTQYF
TRBV28	-	TRBJ1-1	-	TGTGCCAGCAGTCCCCTGGGGTCATTGACTGAAGCTTTCTTT	CASSPLGSLTEAFF
TRBV5-5	-	TRBJ2-5	-	TGTGCCAGCAGCTTGGTTGGGGGTCCGGAGACCCAGTACTTC	CASSLVGGPETQYF
TRBV7-3	-	TRBJ2-2	-	TGTGCCAGCAGCTCTGGGACCTACACCGGGGAGCTGTTTTTT	CASSSGTYTGELFF
TRBV5-1	-	TRBJ2-2	-	TGCGCCAGCAGCTTGCGAGGGAGCACCGGGGAGCTGTTTTTT	CASSLRGSTGELFF
TRBV30	-	TRBJ2-3	-	TGTGCCTGGAGTGTTATGGGCTTAAGCACAGATACGCAGTATTTT	CAWSVMGLSTDTQYF
TRBV7-6	-	TRBJ1-3	-	TGTGCCAGCACCAGGGAGGTATCTGGAAACACCATATATTTT	CASTREVSGNTIYF
TRBV27	-	TRBJ1-2	-	TGTGCCAGCAGTTTTGAGGCTAGGGATGTTGATGGCTACACCTTC	CASSFEARDVDGYTF